The 13 T cell receptor beta chains presented below share a single source sample, sequenced in a study of T cells in localized non-small cell lung cancer. TCRdb's copy holds only in-frame clones and misses some; the assay was immunoSEQ multiplex PCR. The profile shows fewer than 75,000 clones, roughly 84% of them singletons. Specimen: peripheral blood, collected before any cancer treatment. The receptors come from a female donor of 60 years or more with stage I lung adenocarcinoma.

This chain connects TRBV4-1 to TRBJ1-1; D unclear. The germline V gene has CDR1 MGHRA and CDR2 YSYEKL. V dropped 0 bases and J dropped 0 bases, with 11 bases sitting between them. This CDR3 region has 16 residues. The CDR3 is CASSQDRADMNTEAFF. The CDR3 region has the DNA TGCGCCAGCAGCCAAGATCGGGCAGACATGAACACTGAAGCTTTCTTT.

This chain links TRBV6-4 with TRBJ1-1; D is perhaps TRBD1 (6 bases). The V and J ends lost 2 bases and 5 bases respectively, with 9 bases between them. The CDR3 runs 13 residues. Germline lookup yields CDR1 MRHNA and CDR2 SNTAGT. The CDR3 loop reads CASSDRGDTEAFF. In nucleotides, the CDR3 is TGTGCCAGCAGTGACAGGGGGGATACTGAAGCTTTCTTT.

The CDR3 protein is CASSQWRVESYNEQFF. CDR3 coding DNA: TGCGCCAGCAGCCAATGGCGGGTGGAGAGCTACAATGAGCAGTTCTTC. The V call is TRBV5-1, the J call TRBJ2-1; TRBD2 is a possible D gene (5 bases). Germline values: CDR1 SGHRS, CDR2 YFSETQ. Trimming took 4 bases from V and 3 from J, leaving 17 bases between them. The CDR3 covers 16 residues.

As DNA, the CDR3 is TGTGCCAGCAGCTTGGATGGGCGCAGGGAGACCCAGTACTTC. As protein: CASSLDGRRETQYF. The chain employs TRBV7-8 and TRBJ2-5; D gene ambiguous. This CDR3 comprises 14 residues. Deletions cut 3 bases from V and 5 bases from J, with 13 bases between. The V gene's germline CDR1 is SGHVS and CDR2 FQNEAQ.

This chain uses TRBV5-1 with TRBJ2-2; D is unclear. Trimming cost V 0 bases and J 5 bases, with 8 bases left between them. The germline gives CDR1 SGHRS, CDR2 YFSETQ. The CDR3 has 14 amino acids. The CDR3 spells CASSLVSVTGELFF. In DNA form, the CDR3 reads TGCGCCAGCAGCTTGGTTTCGGTGACCGGGGAGCTGTTTTTT.

The J gene is TRBJ1-1, the V gene TRBV27; TRBD1 might be the D (6 bases). The CDR3 consists of 13 residues. Trimming left V 5 bases short and J 6 bases short, with 13 bases between. Germline CDR1 MNHEY, CDR2 SMNVEV (reference sequence). This CDR3 reads CASSLDQGSEAFF. CDR3 nucleotide sequence: TGTGCCAGCAGTCTCGATCAGGGGTCTGAAGCTTTCTTT.

The rearrangement uses TRBV5-1 and TRBJ1-4; D not certain. CDR3 length: 14 residues. Trimming removed 4 bases from V and 5 bases from J, with 12 bases in between. Germline loops: CDR1 SGHRS, CDR2 YFSETQ. The CDR3 DNA reads TGCGCCAGCAGCAACGGGCCGTCAAATGAAAAACTGTTTTTT. Encoded protein: CASSNGPSNEKLFF.

This sequence joins TRBV15 and TRBJ2-7; weak D call: TRBD2 (7 bases). Germline V gene data show CDR1 as LNHNV and CDR2 as YYDKDF (reference sequence). The CDR3 is 14 amino acids. V lost 6 bases and J lost 3, with 15 bases in between. As DNA, the CDR3 is TGTGCCACCAGTAAGGGGGGGGTCCTCTACGAGCAGTACTTC. Protein sequence: CATSKGGVLYEQYF. The whole variable domain, remainder taken from reference TRBV15 and TRBJ2-7, is DAMVIQNPRYQVTQFGKPVTLSCSQTLNHNVMYWYQQKSSQAPKLLFHYYDKDFNNEADTPDNFQSRRPNTSFCFLDIRSPGLGDTAMYLCATSKGGVLYEQYFGPGTRLTVT.

The gene calls are TRBV7-9 and TRBJ2-2, with D maybe TRBD2 (6 bases). Germline V gives CDR1 SEHNR, CDR2 FQNEAQ (reference sequence). V lost 0 bases and J 6 bases, leaving 8 bases between the germline ends. The CDR3 sequence is 14 residues long. The DNA for the CDR3 is TGTGCCAGCAGCTTAGCGGGAGGATCCGGGGAGCTGTTTTTT. Translating it yields CASSLAGGSGELFF.

The chain employs TRBV19 and TRBJ2-5; D uncertain. The CDR3 contains 13 residues. Germline CDR1 reads LNHDA; CDR2 reads SQIVND (reference sequence). Trimming removed 3 bases at V and 4 bases at J, with 9 bases between. CDR3 coding DNA: TGTGCCAGTAGTATTTTGGGCGGAGAGACCCAGTACTTC. Protein product: CASSILGGETQYF. The full variable domain, with the rest looked up from reference TRBV19 and TRBJ2-5, is DGGITQSPKYLFRKEGQNVTLSCEQNLNHDAMYWYRQDPGQGLRLIYYSQIVNDFQKGDIAEGYSVSREKKESFPLTVTSAQKNPTAFYLCASSILGGETQYFGPGTRLLVL.

This chain uses TRBV7-8 with TRBJ1-2; possibly TRBD1 for D (5 bases). Trimming cost V 6 bases and J 5 bases, with 16 bases left between them. This CDR3 has 14 amino acids. CDR1 and CDR2 (germline): SGHVS, FQNEAQ. The CDR3 loop reads CASRGGRFGYGYTF. CDR3 coding DNA: TGTGCCAGCAGGGGGGGGAGATTCGGGTATGGCTACACCTTC.

The chain couples TRBV2 to TRBJ2-3; 11 nucleotides align to TRBD1. The junction had 6 bases not matched to a gene; V was cut back by 5 bases and J by 5 bases. Germline CDR1 is SNHLY and CDR2 is FYNNEI. CDR3 length: 15 residues. DNA of the CDR3: TGTGCCAGCAGTCCGGGACAGGGGGAGGTAGATACGCAGTATTTT. Amino acids: CASSPGQGEVDTQYF.

The rearrangement links TRBV6-6 to TRBJ1-5; D is uncertain. The CDR3 contains 13 residues. The germline gives CDR1 MNHNY, CDR2 SVGAGI (reference sequence). The V gene lost 4 bases and the J gene lost 2 bases, with 6 bases spanning the gap. CDR3 bases: TGTGCCAGCAGTTCCGAGCGCAATCAGCCCCAGCATTTT. Its translation is CASSSERNQPQHF.